Below are 19 T cell receptor beta chains sequenced from a single sample in a study of shared clonotypes between healthy human individuals. Measured with immunoSEQ multiplex PCR; TCRdb has only the in-frame clones, and not every one. The sample has roughly 1,500,000 clones, 98% to 99% seen once. Sequenced material: naive CD4+ T cells sorted from blood. Subset of the sample: CD45RA+ positively selected. Every receptor here comes from a man aged 25 to 40 in good health.

The chain employs TRBV7-2 and TRBJ2-7; 7 bases agree with TRBD2. J lost 3 bases, V lost 6 bases, and 11 bases had no gene match. Germline CDR1 SGHTA, CDR2 FQGNSA. The CDR3 has 15 amino acids. CDR3 sequence reads: CASRGEGTLVYEQYF. The CDR3 DNA is TGTGCCAGCAGGGGGGAGGGGACTTTAGTCTACGAGCAGTACTTC.

The chain joins TRBV5-1 to TRBJ2-1; tentatively, D is TRBD1 (6 bases). The CDR3 covers 14 residues. CDR1 SGHRS and CDR2 YFSETQ come from the germline V gene. Trimming took off 0 bases at V and 9 bases at J, with 13 bases between the two ends. CDR3 bases: TGCGCCAGCAGCTTGGAACAGGGTCGTAGTGAGCAGTTCTTC. This gives the protein CASSLEQGRSEQFF.

Of note for this clone: This same CDR3 is encoded by further DNA sequences in the sample. The chain is built from TRBV5-1 and TRBJ2-2; D call uncertain. Germline assignment: CDR1 SGHRS and CDR2 YFSETQ. CDR3 length equals 12 residues. V dropped 1 base and J dropped 7 bases, with 5 bases sitting between them. As DNA, the CDR3 is TGCGCCAGCAGCTTGTTTAGCGGGGAGCTGTTTTTT. This encodes CASSLFSGELFF.

This clone has only one observation. The chain carries TRBV7-8 and TRBJ2-7; D is unresolved. The CDR3 covers 16 residues. Looked up from germline, CDR1 is SGHVS and CDR2 is FQNEAQ. The V and J ends lost 1 base and 2 bases respectively, with 15 bases between them. The CDR3 bases are TGTGCCAGCAGCTTAGAGGTCCAGCTATCCCCCTACGAGCAGTACTTC. Translating gives CASSLEVQLSPYEQYF.

The chain employs TRBV4-1 and TRBJ2-5; no reliable D call. The ends were cut back, 4 bases at V and 5 bases at J, with 5 bases in the middle. Germline V gene lookup returns CDR1 MGHRA and CDR2 YSYEKL. The CDR3 loop spans 11 amino acids. CDR3 DNA: TGCGCCAGCAGCCCCCTTGAGACCCAGTACTTC. Residues: CASSPLETQYF.

The V call is TRBV6-4, the J call TRBJ2-5; 7 bases map to TRBD1. Germline lookup yields CDR1 MRHNA and CDR2 SNTAGT. Losses at the gene ends were 5 bases for V and 5 bases for J; bases not matched to a gene: 11. This CDR3 is built from 15 residues. The CDR3 is CASSNDKGAEETQYF. The CDR3 DNA sequence: TGTGCCAGCAGTAACGACAAGGGGGCCGAGGAGACCCAGTACTTC.

V is TRBV28 and J is TRBJ1-5; 7 bases are shared with TRBD1. The V and J ends lost 5 bases and 6 bases, in that order; junction bases with no gene match: 7. CDR1 is MDHEN, CDR2 SYDVKM, per germline. The CDR3 length is 14 residues. The CDR3, as DNA: TGTGCCAGCAGTGGCCTGGCAGGGGGTCAGCCCCAGCATTTT. As protein: CASSGLAGGQPQHF.

The chain recombines TRBV14 with TRBJ2-2; 9 bases agree with TRBD2. This CDR3 contains 14 residues. Germline CDR1 reads SGHDN; CDR2 reads FVKESK. V was pared by 6 bases and J by 8 bases, with 7 bases of the junction left unmatched. DNA for the CDR3: TGTGCCAGCAGATTAGCGGGAGAGTCTGGGGAGCTGTTTTTT. This encodes CASRLAGESGELFF.

This chain joins TRBV29-1 and TRBJ2-7, with D possibly being TRBD1 (6 bases). Trimming left V 2 bases short and J 5 bases short, with 16 bases between. This CDR3 contains 14 residues. CDR1 is SQVTM, CDR2 ANQGSEA, per germline. The CDR3 sequence: CSVESPGAINEQYF. The CDR3 nucleotides are TGCAGCGTTGAAAGTCCAGGGGCAATCAACGAGCAGTACTTC.

CDR3 residues: CASSETSGRGTNEQYF. The CDR3 DNA reads TGTGCCAGCAGTGAGACTAGCGGGAGGGGGACGAACGAGCAGTACTTC. The V call is TRBV6-1, the J call TRBJ2-7; TRBD2 aligns across 14 bases. The germline gives CDR1 MNHNS, CDR2 SASEGT. V lost 3 bases to trimming and J lost 5 bases; unmatched junction nucleotides: 6. This CDR3 spans 16 amino acids.

The J gene is TRBJ2-7, the V gene TRBV15; 10 nucleotides align to TRBD2. CDR3 length: 14 residues. With 5 bases clipped from V and 3 bases from J, the junction kept 4 bases outside the gene matches. The germline gives CDR1 LNHNV, CDR2 YYDKDF (reference sequence). In DNA, the CDR3 is TGTGCCACCAGCGCGGGACTAGCGCGCTACGAGCAGTACTTC. Translation gives CATSAGLARYEQYF. Using reference TRBV15 and TRBJ2-7 for the parts outside the CDR3, the full variable domain is DAMVIQNPRYQVTQFGKPVTLSCSQTLNHNVMYWYQQKSSQAPKLLFHYYDKDFNNEADTPDNFQSRRPNTSFCFLDIRSPGLGDTAMYLCATSAGLARYEQYFGPGTRLTVT.

The chain recombines TRBV5-6 with TRBJ2-1; no clear D. The CDR3 is made up of 15 amino acids. V shed 2 bases and J shed 4 bases, with 13 bases lying between them. Germline CDR1 reads SGHDT; CDR2 reads YYEEEE. The CDR3 spells CASSFGVSGYNEQFF. The CDR3 DNA reads TGTGCCAGCAGCTTTGGTGTGTCAGGATACAATGAGCAGTTCTTC.

The chain has TRBV15 and TRBJ2-3; a weak D match, TRBD2 (6 bases). With 1 base removed from V and 4 bases from J, the gap between germline ends came to 18 bases. The CDR3 runs to 17 residues. The germline gives CDR1 LNHNV, CDR2 YYDKDF (reference sequence). The DNA for the CDR3 is TGTGCCACCAGCAGAGGTACGCGACTAGTGGTTCCAGATACGCAGTATTTT. Translated, it gives CATSRGTRLVVPDTQYF.

The V and J genes are TRBV15 and TRBJ2-3; 7 bases map to TRBD2. CDR1 is LNHNV and CDR2 is YYDKDF in the germline V gene (reference sequence). The CDR3 has 16 residues. The trim removed 5 bases at V and 0 bases at J, leaving 8 bases unmatched. The CDR3 sequence is CATSWRGSSSTDTQYF. In DNA, the CDR3 is TGTGCCACCAGCTGGCGCGGGAGCAGTAGCACAGATACGCAGTATTTT.

This chain links TRBV6-1 with TRBJ2-7; TRBD2 aligns across 14 bases. The junction had 16 bases not matched to a gene; V was cut back by 3 bases and J by 3 bases. The CDR3 covers 20 residues. Germline V lookup: CDR1 MNHNS, CDR2 SASEGT. CDR3 protein: CASSDRTTGTSGSLIYEQYF. CDR3 DNA: TGTGCCAGCAGTGATAGAACTACCGGGACTAGCGGGAGCCTAATCTACGAGCAGTACTTC.

The rearrangement links TRBV15 to TRBJ1-2, with TRBD1 identical over 7 bases. Trimming removed 5 bases from V and 2 bases from J; junction bases left unmatched: 14. Germline lookup yields CDR1 LNHNV and CDR2 YYDKDF (reference sequence). CDR3 length: 17 amino acids. CDR3 nucleotides: TGTGCCACCAGCCGGCGGGACAGAGCCTTCCCGAACTATGGCTACACCTTC. Translated: CATSRRDRAFPNYGYTF.

V gene TRBV27 combines with J gene TRBJ1-2, with unresolved D. CDR3 length equals 13 residues. V gave up 8 bases and J gave up 1 base, with 11 bases separating them. Germline CDR1 is MNHEY and CDR2 is SMNVEV (reference sequence). Here the CDR3 reads CASGQRINYGYTF. In DNA form, the CDR3 reads TGTGCCAGCGGGCAGCGAATTAACTATGGCTACACCTTC.

This clone was seen just once. V and J are TRBV6-6 and TRBJ2-3; D is unresolved. Germline V CDR1 and CDR2: MNHNY, SVGAGI (reference sequence). V lost 10 bases, J lost 6 bases, and 11 bases lay in between. The CDR3 contains 11 residues. The CDR3 is CATQPSDTQYF. The CDR3 DNA reads TGTGCCACTCAGCCTTCGGATACGCAGTATTTT.

J is TRBJ2-1 and V is TRBV5-1, with a tentative D call TRBD2 (6 bases). This CDR3 comprises 16 residues. Trimming removed 7 bases from V and 6 bases from J, with 23 bases in between. Germline CDR1 and CDR2: SGHRS and YFSETQ. This chain's CDR3 is CASSPLGTGIANEQFF. The CDR3 coding sequence is TGCGCCAGCTCCCCTCTCGGGACTGGGATAGCCAATGAGCAGTTCTTC. The variable domain in full, completed from reference TRBV5-1 and TRBJ2-1, reads KAGVTQTPRYLIKTRGQQVTLSCSPISGHRSVSWYQQTPGQGLQFLFEYFSETQRNKGNFPGRFSGRQFSNSRSEMNVSTLELGDSALYLCASSPLGTGIANEQFFGPGTRLTVL.